This record looks at one T cell receptor (beta chain) sequence and its context. This clone was seen repeatedly, ten times or more. It lacks a known antigen. Base quality data are lacking; no much larger clone is found one base away. This specimen belongs to a study of shared clonotypes between healthy human individuals (TCRdb year 2020). A note on the overall study: A few men and a couple of women, aged 18 to 49 years, made up the cohort. For each donor, three plates each were used for CD4 naive and CD4 memory, two plates were used for CD8 naive, and one plate was used for CD8 memory. To estimate repertoire size and how much clonotype sharing occurs between individuals, the study deeply sequenced the blood TCR repertoires of 4 to 6 healthy adults. To increase sequencing depth and limit assay-specific biases, TCR repertoire library preparation and sequencing were carried out by different laboratories using diverse techniques. Each donor's leukapheresis produced roughly between roughly 0.85 and 9.5 billion PBMCs.

The donors were healthy, HIV-negative adults who had no recently reported acute infections or vaccinations. Only Caucasian adults living in Nashville, Tennessee, USA were represented among the donors. CD4+ T cells were enriched by magnetic negative selection, after which naive cells were positively selected on CD45RA and the negative fraction was taken as the memory subset. After blood collection by leukapheresis, PBMCs were isolated using Ficoll-Histopaque density gradient centrifugation and then cryopreserved in the vapor phase of liquid nitrogen. Analytical flow cytometry was used to check the purity and quantity of every magnetically sorted T cell population. Genomic DNA was isolated from each sorted fraction and quantified by UV absorbance on a Nanodrop 2000c. Overall results and qualifications from the work: Because the study included a small number of donors, the genetic and exposure-history diversity represented was limited. Clonotypes shared by all four sorted-subset donors showed higher generation probabilities than non-shared clonotypes. Sharing across four donors was observed for around 5% of naive CD4, less than 4% of naive CD8, around 2.5% of memory CD4, and approximately 0.41% of memory CD8 clonotypes. Naive subsets generally had larger estimated clonotype richness than memory subsets did. Sampling was restricted to blood, and TCR repertoires in tissues likely differ from the TCR repertoires found in blood. Even with the large sequencing depth, rarefaction of the sorted-subset datasets indicated that sequencing was incomplete. Based on pairwise subsampling, the degree of clonotype sharing among donors was expected to be affected by sequencing depth.

The V and J ends are trimmed by 3 bases and 0 bases, leaving 8 bases between them. The CDR3, cysteine through phenylalanine, is 14 amino acids long. CDR3 DNA is the only sequence kept; it has 42 bases, read in frame from the first base. CDR1 and CDR2 were assigned from the germline V gene as SGHTA and FQGNSA. Using the deep immunoSEQ assay, multiplex PCR amplified TCR CDR3 regions from genomic DNA. Extracted genomic DNA from each cell subset was spread evenly across all wells of several immunoSEQ 96-well plates, with each plate serving as a replicate. Each replicate PCR for sorted subsets received around 200 ng genomic DNA, equal to some 32,000 T cell genomes. Purified libraries were quantified with a Qubit 3.0 fluorometer, sized on a Bioanalyzer 2100, and re-quantified with the KAPA Library Quantification kit. A separate single-read 150-cycle Illumina NextSeq 550 flow cell was used to sequence each immunoSEQ 96-well plate. From the authors' description of their analysis: Because the immunoSEQ output held only junctional sequences and lacked quality scores, the filtering could not match the filtering applied to full-length reads. Sequences were annotated with PyIR, a Python wrapper for IgBLAST v1.9, using IMGT germline references to assign V/J genes and CDR3. Reads with weak V/J assignments (E-value above 1e-6), missing CDR3, stop codons, out-of-frame junctions, or ambiguous translated residues were removed. A V3J clonotype was defined by an identical inferred V gene, J gene, and CDR3 amino acid sequence. To compute the percentage overlap between repertoires, the number of shared unique clonotypes was divided by the size of the smaller repertoire. Three approaches were used to assess repertoire richness: RTK rarefaction, the Chao1 estimator, and Recon v2.1 estimates of unobserved clonotypes. Generation probabilities for all TCRbeta clonotypes obtained by the gDNA method from a handful of donors were computed using OLGA. TCRdb limited this immuneACCESS table to in-frame rearrangements with V and J called. A share of clones is missing; checked studies link under half to unresolved V genes, and the rest is unexplained. The V and J calls and clone size come from that table; D and trimming were worked out from the DNA. The sample table records about 1.1 million clones; roughly 74% of these occur just once. Jointly, the top ten make up under 0.65% of the sample.

The sequence came from a man in his late teens or twenties in good health. Some clones in this sample may be carry-over from other donors' samples. The receptor chain draws on TRBV7-2 and TRBJ1-1, with the D gene uncertain. Sequenced: memory CD4+ T cells from PBMCs. Explained via the paper, the cell subset or site label denotes: CD45RA-negative fraction. This receptor has the CDR3 CASSFKTVNTEAFF. Read as DNA, the sequence is TGTGCCAGCAGCTTCAAAACAGTGAACACTGAAGCTTTCTTT.